Reported below is one TCR beta chain. This sample was included in a study of tumor-infiltrating lymphocytes in primary liver carcinoma. The wider study: Patients underwent surgical resection for primary liver carcinoma.

Out of unsorted whole blood came the blood RNA, and germline DNA was extracted as well. The V end was cut by 7 bases, the J end by 2 bases, with 14 bases between. The length of the CDR3 is 14 residues. Germline values: CDR1 MNHNY, CDR2 SVGAGI (reference sequence). Reverse transcription of 500 ng total RNA with a constant-region primer produced TCR beta cDNA. ARM-PCR, slightly modified, supplied the TCR beta libraries through three nested multiplex PCR rounds. In the first two PCR rounds, TRBV1-TRBV30 forward primers were paired with a C-beta reverse primer, and each round lasted approximately 10 cycles. From the multiplex PCR reads, TCRdb called clonotypes with MiXCR, one entry per CDR3 protein. The sample holds approximately 330,000 distinct CDR3 sequences; less than 65% are singletons and the top ten take roughly 6%.

V usage is TRBV6-6 and J usage is TRBJ1-2; no clear D gene. The TCR sequence derives from a man aged 40-55 years with primary liver carcinoma and hepatitis B virus infection. The sequenced material came from peripheral blood. This CDR3 is CASTLSNANYGYTF. Here the CDR3 DNA reads TGTGCCAGCACACTGTCGAACGCGAACTATGGCTACACCTTC.